The clone carrying this TCR beta chain occurred many times. The antigen is unknown. In germline, CDR1 is SGHAT, CDR2 FQDESV (reference sequence). The V and J ends lost 5 bases and 7 bases, in that order; junction bases with no gene match: 3. There are 12 residues in the CDR3. The data belong to a study of early T cells in non-severe SARS-CoV-2 infection. Study as a whole: The sequenced material was bulk RNA from unsorted whole blood, and its chains were unpaired. The study, taken as a whole, reports: CD4 and private specificities were missed by VDJdb matching, which favored anti-spike CD8 responses.

Unique molecular identifier tags were affixed to discrete cDNA molecules. MiXCR, run by TCRdb on the 5' RACE reads, gives a single entry per CDR3 protein. The sample lists about 48,000 distinct CDR3 sequences; over 7.5% were seen once. The specimen was whole blood. The receptor comes from an adult who was a healthcare worker with PCR-confirmed SARS-CoV-2 infection or an uninfected control (not recorded which). The chain is built from TRBV11-1 and TRBJ2-7; TRBD2 agrees at 9 bases. The CDR3, as DNA: TGTGCCAGCAGCCTCCTAGCGGGAGAGCAGTACTTC. As protein: CASSLLAGEQYF.